One and the same sample provided the 27 T cell receptor beta chains below, sequenced in a study of identical twins. One entry per CDR3 protein results from TCRdb running MiXCR on the 5' RACE reads. The sample includes about 530,000 distinct CDR3 sequences, roughly 15% seen only once; the top ten take about 0.4%. These data also formed part of another study, on yellow fever vaccine responses in identical twins.

Sequences were obtained from CD4+ T cells sorted from blood. These receptors came from a woman between 18 and 29 years old in good health.

The CDR3 is CSASSVNYGYTF. Here the CDR3 DNA reads TGCAGTGCTAGCTCGGTTAACTATGGCTACACCTTC. The V and J genes are TRBV20-1 and TRBJ1-2; D is unclear. V lost 3 bases and J 1 base, leaving 6 bases between the germline ends. The CDR3 contains 12 residues. Germline loops: CDR1 DFQATT, CDR2 SNEGSKA (reference sequence).

V gene TRBV10-3 combines with J gene TRBJ1-1; possible D gene TRBD1, 6 bases. V lost 6 bases to trimming and J lost 3 bases, with 17 bases between them. From germline, CDR1 is ENHRY and CDR2 SYGVKD. There are 15 residues in the CDR3. CDR3 DNA sequence: TGTGCCATCAGCCCAGGGGTTGAAGTGTACACTGAAGCTTTCTTT. Translating it yields CAISPGVEVYTEAFF.

Details on this clonotype: This may come from a read error, since a much larger clone is one base off. The chain is built from TRBV12-3 or TRBV12-4 and TRBJ2-1, with a weak D call TRBD1 (5 bases). CDR3 size: 13 residues. CDR3 DNA: TGTACCAGCAGTTTGTCAGGGAACAATGAGCAGTTCTTC. Encoded protein: CTSSLSGNNEQFF.

This clonotype was counted between two and nine times. The chain is built from TRBV10-2 and TRBJ1-1; D uncertain. V was cut by 0 bases and J by 0 bases, with 11 bases left in between. Germline values: CDR1 WSHSY, CDR2 SAAADI. CDR3 length: 16 amino acids. The CDR3 sequence is CASSESPSKLNTEAFF. The CDR3 DNA sequence: TGCGCCAGCAGTGAGTCACCCAGTAAGCTGAACACTGAAGCTTTCTTT.

The sample holds a few counts of this clonotype. The chain links TRBV12-3 or TRBV12-4 to TRBJ2-3, with D perhaps matching TRBD1 or TRBD2 (6 bases each). With 6 bases removed from V and 5 bases from J, the gap between germline ends came to 15 bases. The CDR3 loop spans 14 amino acids. In DNA, the CDR3 is TGTGCCAGCAGCCGTTCGGGGGCCAAAGATACGCAGTATTTT. Its translation: CASSRSGAKDTQYF.

This clonotype was seen more than once but under ten times. The rearrangement links TRBV7-2 to TRBJ2-5; unclear D gene. V lost 4 bases and J lost 1, with 13 bases in between. The germline CDR1 and CDR2 sequences are SGHTA and FQGNSA. CDR3 length: 15 residues. The CDR3 DNA reads as TGTGCCAGCAGCTCCACTGGTTACCCCCAAGAGACCCAGTACTTC. It encodes CASSSTGYPQETQYF.

This clonotype was observed at least ten times. This chain links TRBV11-2 with TRBJ2-3, with D unclear. This CDR3 has 11 residues. Deletions cut 7 bases from V and 6 bases from J, with 8 bases between. Per germline, CDR1 SGHAT and CDR2 FQNNGV. Written as DNA, the CDR3 is TGTGCCAGCACCTCCGGGGATACGCAGTATTTT. Translating gives CASTSGDTQYF. Together with reference TRBV11-2 and TRBJ2-3, the CDR3 gives the full variable domain: EAGVAQSPRYKIIEKRQSVAFWCNPISGHATLYWYQQILGQGPKLLIQFQNNGVVDDSQLPKDRFSAERLKGVDSTLKIQPAKLEDSAVYLCASTSGDTQYFGPGTRLTVL.

This clonotype appeared a few times. V gene TRBV20-1 combines with J gene TRBJ2-2; TRBD2 matches at 11 bases. The germline V gene encodes CDR1 DFQATT and CDR2 SNEGSKA (reference sequence). Losses at the gene ends were 2 bases for V and 6 bases for J; bases not matched to a gene: 2. The CDR3 is 14 residues long. The CDR3 DNA reads TGCAGTGCTAGAATAGCGGGGGGGGCCGGGGAGCTGTTTTTT. Its translation: CSARIAGGAGELFF.

This chain uses TRBV27 with TRBJ2-3, with D possibly called TRBD1 or TRBD2 (6 bases each). Germline-derived CDR1 and CDR2 are MNHEY and SMNVEV (reference sequence). The CDR3 has 17 residues. The V and J ends lost 4 bases and 0 bases respectively, with 17 bases between them. The CDR3 is CASSSIGGSPSTDTQYF. CDR3 nucleotide sequence: TGTGCCAGCAGTTCGATCGGGGGCAGCCCTAGCACAGATACGCAGTATTTT.

This clonotype has only a few counts. The chain couples TRBV2 to TRBJ2-7; 9 nucleotides match TRBD2. Trimming took 6 bases from V and 4 from J; bases not matched to a gene: 1. CDR1 is SNHLY and CDR2 is FYNNEI in the germline V gene. CDR3 length: 12 amino acids. CDR3 DNA: TGTGCCAGCAGGCGGGAGGGGTACGAGCAGTACTTC. Protein product: CASRREGYEQYF.

This clonotype showed up just a few times. The chain couples TRBV29-1 to TRBJ2-2; D may be TRBD1 (6 bases). The V gene's germline CDR1 is SQVTM and CDR2 ANQGSEA. The V gene lost 4 bases and the J gene lost 1 base, with 10 bases spanning the gap. There are 14 residues in the CDR3. The CDR3 region has the DNA TGCAGCGTTGGCGTGACAGGGAACACCGGGGAGCTGTTTTTT. Translating gives CSVGVTGNTGELFF.

V is TRBV29-1 and J is TRBJ2-7; 7 nucleotides agree with TRBD2. V trimming: 5 bases; J trimming: 4 bases; junction bases outside the gene matches: 5. Germline V CDR1 and CDR2: SQVTM, ANQGSEA. The CDR3 is 12 amino acids. The CDR3 DNA reads TGCAGCGTTTTCGGGGAGGGTTACGAGCAGTACTTC. It yields the protein CSVFGEGYEQYF.

This clonotype was recorded a few times. This sequence joins TRBV20-1 and TRBJ2-7; 7 bases are a match to TRBD1. The germline V gene has CDR1 DFQATT and CDR2 SNEGSKA (reference sequence). The ends lost 5 bases at V and 1 base at J; junction bases unmatched: 11. This CDR3 contains 15 residues. CDR3 loop: CSAGRDSSPSYEQYF. In DNA form, the CDR3 reads TGCAGTGCTGGTCGGGACAGTTCACCGTCCTACGAGCAGTACTTC.

This chain uses TRBV12-3 or TRBV12-4 with TRBJ2-1; TRBD2 matches 8 bases. This CDR3 has 14 amino acids. The ends lost 7 bases at V and 4 bases at J; junction bases unmatched: 6. In nucleotides, the CDR3 is TGTGCCAGCAACAAACTAGCGGCATACAATGAGCAGTTCTTC. Translation gives CASNKLAAYNEQFF.

V and J are TRBV5-1 and TRBJ1-1; D not certain. Trimming removed 1 base at V and 6 bases at J, with 16 bases between. This CDR3 has 15 residues. Germline V gene lookup returns CDR1 SGHRS and CDR2 YFSETQ. Here the CDR3 DNA reads TGCGCCAGCAGCTTGAGTGGTCCGGTTCAGGCTGAAGCTTTCTTT. Translating gives CASSLSGPVQAEAFF.

Only a few counts were recorded for this clonotype. The chain carries TRBV12-3 or TRBV12-4 and TRBJ2-7; TRBD1 is a possible D gene (7 bases). V was clipped by 2 bases and J by 1 base, with 27 bases between them. CDR3 length: 20 amino acids. CDR3 in DNA: TGTGCCAGCAGTTTAAGGGGGCGAAACGAGGTTAGCGGAAGTTCCTACGAGCAGTACTTC. This codes for CASSLRGRNEVSGSSYEQYF.

This clonotype was seen more than once but under ten times. The chain recombines TRBV12-3 or TRBV12-4 with TRBJ2-1; D could derive from TRBD1 or TRBD2 (5 bases each). The CDR3 has 15 residues. V was pared by 3 bases and J by 4 bases, with 13 bases between. The CDR3 region has the DNA TGTGCCAGCAGTTTGTGGGGCGAGGGGTACAATGAGCAGTTCTTC. Its protein is CASSLWGEGYNEQFF.

The rearrangement links TRBV7-3 to TRBJ2-3, with no clear D. Looked up from germline, CDR1 is SGHTA and CDR2 is FQGTGA. CDR3 size: 19 residues. The ends were cut back, 0 bases at V and 2 bases at J, with 21 bases in the middle. CDR3 nucleotides: TGTGCCAGCAGCTTAACCTTAACTCCTGGAAGAAAGTACACAGATACGCAGTATTTT. Protein sequence: CASSLTLTPGRKYTDTQYF.

This clonotype was picked up a small number of times. The V gene is TRBV20-1, the J gene TRBJ2-5, with TRBD2 identical over 11 bases. Trimming removed 0 bases from V and 9 bases from J; junction bases left unmatched: 6. CDR3 size: 14 residues. Germline V gene lookup returns CDR1 DFQATT and CDR2 SNEGSKA (reference sequence). DNA for the CDR3: TGCAGTGCTAGAGACGGACTAGCGGGCTTGTCCCAGTACTTC. Its translation: CSARDGLAGLSQYF.

The CDR3 sequence: CASSLTGQRRDATEAFF. The DNA of the CDR3 is TGCGCCAGCAGCCTAACAGGACAGAGGCGAGATGCCACTGAAGCTTTCTTT. J is TRBJ1-1 and V is TRBV4-1; the D gene is possibly TRBD1 (6 bases). Germline values: CDR1 MGHRA, CDR2 YSYEKL. This CDR3 is 17 amino acids long. The V gene lost 4 bases and the J gene lost 4 bases, with 22 bases spanning the gap.

V and J are TRBV12-3 or TRBV12-4 and TRBJ2-7; D remains unclear. The CDR3 spans 12 residues. The ends were cut back, 5 bases at V and 3 bases at J, with 8 bases in the middle. DNA of the CDR3: TGTGCCAGCAGTGCCGCTAGCTACGAGCAGTACTTC. Encoded protein: CASSAASYEQYF.

This clonotype has more than one count but fewer than ten. This chain connects TRBV7-7 to TRBJ2-1; tentative D call: TRBD1 (5 bases). The V gene's germline CDR1 is SSHAT and CDR2 FNYEAQ (reference sequence). This CDR3 spans 15 amino acids. V lost 2 bases and J lost 8, with 16 bases in between. CDR3 sequence: CASSLNAIQGDEQFF. The CDR3 DNA reads as TGTGCCAGCAGCTTAAACGCTATCCAAGGGGATGAGCAGTTCTTC.

This clonotype was found a few times. This rearrangement joins TRBV6-6 to TRBJ2-3; D unclear. CDR1 is MNHNY, CDR2 SVGAGI, per germline (reference sequence). V was cut by 4 bases and J by 1 base, with 6 bases left in between. The CDR3 covers 13 residues. As DNA, the CDR3 is TGTGCCAGCAGTTCTCTTGGCACAGATACGCAGTATTTT. It yields the protein CASSSLGTDTQYF.

The chain employs TRBV4-1 and TRBJ2-5; 14 nucleotides line up with TRBD2. CDR3 size: 16 residues. J gave up 5 bases and V 1 base, and 3 bases lay outside the gene matches. In germline, CDR1 is MGHRA, CDR2 YSYEKL. The CDR3 DNA sequence: TGCGCCAGCAGCCAAGCTGGACTAGCGGGAGGTGAGACCCAGTACTTC. Its translation: CASSQAGLAGGETQYF.

The chain employs TRBV5-6 and TRBJ1-5, with 7 nucleotides matching TRBD1. This CDR3 is 15 amino acids long. Trimming took 4 bases from V and 0 from J; bases not matched to a gene: 4. Germline V CDR1 and CDR2: SGHDT, YYEEEE. This CDR3 is CASSQQGYSNQPQHF. The CDR3, as DNA: TGTGCCAGCAGCCAACAGGGGTATAGCAATCAGCCCCAGCATTTT.

This clonotype came up a few times. The V call is TRBV5-1, the J call TRBJ1-1; D might be TRBD1 (5 bases). Trimming pared 4 bases from V and 7 bases from J, leaving 11 bases between. CDR3 length: 12 amino acids. Germline CDR1 reads SGHRS; CDR2 reads YFSETQ. CDR3 residues: CASSQGPFEAFF. The CDR3 DNA sequence: TGCGCCAGCAGCCAGGGACCTTTTGAAGCTTTCTTT.

This clonotype was counted only a few times. The J gene is TRBJ2-6, the V gene TRBV11-1; D ambiguous. CDR1 and CDR2 from the germline V gene are SGHAT and FQDESV (reference sequence). The CDR3 loop spans 17 amino acids. The germline V and J ends were trimmed by 2 bases and 0 bases, with 11 bases remaining between them. CDR3 coding DNA: TGTGCCAGCAGCTTAAGGTGGCCTCTCTCTGGGGCCAACGTCCTGACTTTC. It encodes CASSLRWPLSGANVLTF.